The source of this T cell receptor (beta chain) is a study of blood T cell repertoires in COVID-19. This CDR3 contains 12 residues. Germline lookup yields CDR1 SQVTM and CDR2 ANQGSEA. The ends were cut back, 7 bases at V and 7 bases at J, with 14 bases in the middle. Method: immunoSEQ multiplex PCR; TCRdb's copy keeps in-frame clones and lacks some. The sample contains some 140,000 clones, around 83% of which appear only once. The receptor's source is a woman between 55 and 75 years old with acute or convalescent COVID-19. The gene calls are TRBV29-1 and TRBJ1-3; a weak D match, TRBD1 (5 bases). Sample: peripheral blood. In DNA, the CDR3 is TGCAGCGCCAACCAGGCAGGGAACACCATATATTTT. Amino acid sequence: CSANQAGNTIYF.